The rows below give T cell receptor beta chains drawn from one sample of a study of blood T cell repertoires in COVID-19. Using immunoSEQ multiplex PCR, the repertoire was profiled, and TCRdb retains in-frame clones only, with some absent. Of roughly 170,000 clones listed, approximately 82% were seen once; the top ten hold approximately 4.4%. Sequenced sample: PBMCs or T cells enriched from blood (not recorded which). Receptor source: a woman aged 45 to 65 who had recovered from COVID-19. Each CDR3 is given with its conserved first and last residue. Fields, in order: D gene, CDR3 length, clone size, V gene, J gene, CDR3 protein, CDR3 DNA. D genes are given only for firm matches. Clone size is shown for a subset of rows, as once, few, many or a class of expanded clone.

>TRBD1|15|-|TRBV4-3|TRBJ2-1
CASSQGTGAHNEQFF
TGCGCCAGCAGCCAAGGGACAGGGGCCCACAATGAGCAGTTCTTC
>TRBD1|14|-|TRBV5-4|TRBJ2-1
CASSLQVDRNEQFF
TGTGCCAGCAGCTTACAGGTGGACAGGAATGAGCAGTTCTTC
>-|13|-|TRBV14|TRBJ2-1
CASSPRGFNEQFF
TGTGCCAGCAGCCCCCGAGGGTTCAATGAGCAGTTCTTC
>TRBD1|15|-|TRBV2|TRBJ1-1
CASRNRGLANTEAFF
TGTGCCAGCAGGAACAGGGGGCTGGCGAACACTGAAGCTTTCTTT
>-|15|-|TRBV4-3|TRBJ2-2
CASSPQMDWTGELFF
TGCGCCAGCAGCCCCCAGATGGACTGGACCGGGGAGCTGTTTTTT
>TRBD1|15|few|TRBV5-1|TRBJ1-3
CASSWGQGATNTIYF
TGCGCCAGCAGCTGGGGACAGGGGGCAACGAACACCATATATTTT
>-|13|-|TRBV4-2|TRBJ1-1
CASSLEANTEAFF
TGTGCCAGCAGCCTTGAGGCGAACACTGAAGCTTTCTTT
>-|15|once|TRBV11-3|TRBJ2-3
CASSLSRLQTDTQYF
TGTGCCAGCAGCCTAAGCCGACTACAAACAGATACGCAGTATTTT
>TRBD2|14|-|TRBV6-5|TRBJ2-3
CATAGTSGQGTQYF
TGTGCCACCGCCGGGACTAGCGGCCAGGGTACGCAGTATTTT
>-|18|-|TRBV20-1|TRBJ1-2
CSASTGWEPTFLYYGYTF
TGCAGTGCTAGTACCGGGTGGGAGCCCACCTTTTTATACTATGGCTACACCTTC
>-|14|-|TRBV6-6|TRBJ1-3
CASTETGDWNTIYF
TGTGCCAGCACCGAGACAGGTGATTGGAACACCATATATTTT
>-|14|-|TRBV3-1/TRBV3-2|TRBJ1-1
CASSRRLVDTEAFF
TGTGCCAGCAGCCGCCGACTTGTGGACACTGAAGCTTTCTTT
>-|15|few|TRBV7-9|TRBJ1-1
CASSDYTQGNTEAFF
TGTGCCAGCAGCGACTATACACAGGGGAACACTGAAGCTTTCTTT
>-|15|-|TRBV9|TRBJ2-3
CASSVVGPGTDTQYF
TGTGCCAGCAGCGTAGTTGGGCCGGGCACAGATACGCAGTATTTT
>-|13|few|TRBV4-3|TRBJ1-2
CASSQGSRGGYTF
TGCGCCAGCAGCCAAGGCTCTCGGGGGGGCTACACCTTC
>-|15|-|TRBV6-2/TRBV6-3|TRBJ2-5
CASSSRTVNQETQYF
TGTGCCAGCAGTTCGCGGACAGTAAACCAAGAGACCCAGTACTTC
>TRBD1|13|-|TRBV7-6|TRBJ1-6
CASSPGGNSPLHF
TGTGCCAGCAGCCCAGGGGGGAATTCACCCCTCCACTTT
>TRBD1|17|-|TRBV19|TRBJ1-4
CASSKRDRATTNEKLFF
TGTGCCAGTAGTAAGCGGGACAGGGCTACAACTAATGAAAAACTGTTTTTT
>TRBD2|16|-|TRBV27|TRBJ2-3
CASSLSSGVSTDTQYF
TGTGCCAGCAGTTTATCTAGCGGGGTTAGCACAGATACGCAGTATTTT
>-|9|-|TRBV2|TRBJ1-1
CASRLTPFF
TGTGCCAGCAGGTTGACTCCTTTCTTT
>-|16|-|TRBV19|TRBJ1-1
CASSFLRQGGGTEAFF
TGTGCCAGTAGTTTCCTTAGGCAGGGAGGAGGCACTGAAGCTTTCTTT
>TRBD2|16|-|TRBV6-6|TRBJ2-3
CASRSTSGDTTDTQYF
TGTGCCAGCAGATCGACTAGCGGGGACACCACAGATACGCAGTATTTT
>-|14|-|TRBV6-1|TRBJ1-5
CASSEQASNQPQHF
TGTGCCAGCAGTGAACAGGCTAGCAATCAGCCCCAGCATTTT
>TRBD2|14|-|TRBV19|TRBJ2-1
CASSILAGGHEQFF
TGTGCCAGTAGTATACTAGCGGGAGGCCATGAGCAGTTCTTC
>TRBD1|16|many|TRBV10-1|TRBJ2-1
CASSTNRDRGYNEQFF
TGCGCCAGCAGCACAAACCGGGACAGGGGGTACAATGAGCAGTTCTTC
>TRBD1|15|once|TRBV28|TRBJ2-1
CASSSNRGPYNEQFF
TGTGCCAGCAGTTCAAACAGGGGCCCCTACAATGAGCAGTTCTTC
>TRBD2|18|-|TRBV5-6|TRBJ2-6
CASSTVGGLQSGANVLTF
TGTGCCAGCAGCACGGTGGGAGGGCTCCAATCTGGGGCCAACGTCCTGACTTTC
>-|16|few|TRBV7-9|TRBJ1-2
CASSLVGRGTNYGYTF
TGTGCCAGCAGCTTAGTGGGCAGGGGTACTAACTATGGCTACACCTTC
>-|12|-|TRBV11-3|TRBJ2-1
CASSPDGDEQFF
TGTGCCAGCAGCCCAGACGGAGATGAGCAGTTCTTC
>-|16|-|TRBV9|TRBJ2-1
CASSPGGWSSYNEQFF
TGTGCCAGCAGCCCCGGTGGGTGGAGCTCCTACAATGAGCAGTTCTTC
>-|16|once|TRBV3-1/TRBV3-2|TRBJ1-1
CASSQDRAGADTEAFF
TGTGCCAGCAGCCAAGATAGGGCGGGGGCTGACACTGAAGCTTTCTTT
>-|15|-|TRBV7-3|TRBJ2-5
CASSLGTSPLETQYF
TGTGCCAGCAGCCTAGGGACTTCGCCCCTTGAGACCCAGTACTTC
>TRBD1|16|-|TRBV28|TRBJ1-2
CASRVLSTGQGIGYTF
TGTGCCAGCAGAGTACTATCGACGGGACAGGGGATAGGCTACACCTTC
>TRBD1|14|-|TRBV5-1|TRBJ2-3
CASSPGTGSHTQYF
TGCGCCAGCAGCCCCGGGACAGGGTCCCATACGCAGTATTTT
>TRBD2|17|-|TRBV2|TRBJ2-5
CASSEAIAGGGQETQYF
TGTGCCAGCAGTGAGGCCATAGCGGGAGGTGGACAAGAGACCCAGTACTTC
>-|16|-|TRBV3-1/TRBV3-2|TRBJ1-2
CASSQLYVASNYGYTF
TGTGCCAGCAGCCAACTATACGTCGCCTCTAACTATGGCTACACCTTC
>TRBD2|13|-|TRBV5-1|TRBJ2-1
CASSWGTTNEQFF
TGCGCCAGCAGCTGGGGGACTACCAATGAGCAGTTCTTC
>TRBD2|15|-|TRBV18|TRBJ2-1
CASSDSGGAYNEQFF
TGTGCCAGCTCAGATAGCGGGGGGGCCTACAATGAGCAGTTCTTC
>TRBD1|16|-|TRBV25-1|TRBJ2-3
CASSEPGQGAGDTQYF
TGTGCCAGCAGTGAACCAGGACAGGGGGCCGGGGATACGCAGTATTTT
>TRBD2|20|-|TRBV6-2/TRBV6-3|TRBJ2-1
CASSTRGGPRIPHSYNEQFF
TGTGCCAGCAGTACCCGGGGAGGGCCTCGGATCCCGCACTCCTACAATGAGCAGTTCTTC
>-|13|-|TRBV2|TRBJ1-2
CATGGEGVYGYTF
TGTGCCACCGGAGGGGAGGGTGTCTATGGCTACACCTTC
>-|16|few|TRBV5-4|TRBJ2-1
CASSPGGTLSYNEQFF
TGTGCCAGCAGCCCGGGCGGGACGCTATCCTACAATGAGCAGTTCTTC
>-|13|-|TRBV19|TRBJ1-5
CASLDRPNQPQHF
TGTGCCAGTTTGGACAGACCCAATCAGCCCCAGCATTTT
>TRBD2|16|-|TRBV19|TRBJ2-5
CASSIEAGGSGETQYF
TGTGCCAGTAGTATAGAGGCGGGAGGCTCCGGGGAGACCCAGTACTTC
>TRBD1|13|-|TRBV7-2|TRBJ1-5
CASSLGQGEPQHF
TGTGCCAGCAGCCTTGGACAGGGGGAGCCCCAGCATTTT
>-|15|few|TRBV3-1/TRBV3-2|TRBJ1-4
CASSQKRGGVEKLFF
TGTGCCAGCAGCCAAAAGAGGGGAGGGGTTGAAAAACTGTTTTTT